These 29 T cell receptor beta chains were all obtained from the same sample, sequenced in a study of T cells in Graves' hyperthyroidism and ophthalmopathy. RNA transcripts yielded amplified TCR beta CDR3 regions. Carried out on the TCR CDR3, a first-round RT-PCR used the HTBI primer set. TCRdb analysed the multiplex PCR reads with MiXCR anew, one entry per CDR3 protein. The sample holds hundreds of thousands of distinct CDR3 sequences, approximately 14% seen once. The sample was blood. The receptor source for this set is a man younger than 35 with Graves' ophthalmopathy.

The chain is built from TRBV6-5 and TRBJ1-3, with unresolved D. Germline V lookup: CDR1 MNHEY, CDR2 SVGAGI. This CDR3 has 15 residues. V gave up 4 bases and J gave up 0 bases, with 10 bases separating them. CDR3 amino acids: CASSWTRDSGNTIYF. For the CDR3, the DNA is TGTGCCAGCAGTTGGACTCGGGACTCTGGAAACACCATATATTTT.

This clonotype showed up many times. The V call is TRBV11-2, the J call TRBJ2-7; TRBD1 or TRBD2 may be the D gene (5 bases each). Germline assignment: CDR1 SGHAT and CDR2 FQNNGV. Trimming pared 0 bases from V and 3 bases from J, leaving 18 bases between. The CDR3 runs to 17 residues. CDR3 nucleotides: TGTGCCAGCAGCTTAGATCAACCTACTACAGGACTCTACGAGCAGTACTTC. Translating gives CASSLDQPTTGLYEQYF.

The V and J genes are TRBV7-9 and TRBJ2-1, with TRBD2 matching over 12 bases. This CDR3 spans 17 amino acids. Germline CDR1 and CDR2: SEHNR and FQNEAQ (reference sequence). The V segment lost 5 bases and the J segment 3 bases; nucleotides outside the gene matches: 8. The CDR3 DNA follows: TGTGCCAGCAGCCCGGAGGGACTAGCGGGTCTCTACAATGAGCAGTTCTTC. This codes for CASSPEGLAGLYNEQFF.

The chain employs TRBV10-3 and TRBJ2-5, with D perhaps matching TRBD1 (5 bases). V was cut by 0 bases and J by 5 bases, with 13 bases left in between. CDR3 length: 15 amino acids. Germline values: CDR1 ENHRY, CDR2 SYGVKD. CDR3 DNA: TGTGCCATCAGTGAGTCGGGCAGGGCAGGGGAGACCCAGTACTTC. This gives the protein CAISESGRAGETQYF.

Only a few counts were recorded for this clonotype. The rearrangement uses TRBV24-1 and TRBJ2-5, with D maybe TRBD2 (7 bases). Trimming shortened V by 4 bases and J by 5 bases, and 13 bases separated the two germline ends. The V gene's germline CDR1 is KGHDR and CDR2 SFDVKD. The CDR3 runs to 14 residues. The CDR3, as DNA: TGTGCCACCAGTGAGCTCAGGGGAGGGGAGACCCAGTACTTC. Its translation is CATSELRGGETQYF.

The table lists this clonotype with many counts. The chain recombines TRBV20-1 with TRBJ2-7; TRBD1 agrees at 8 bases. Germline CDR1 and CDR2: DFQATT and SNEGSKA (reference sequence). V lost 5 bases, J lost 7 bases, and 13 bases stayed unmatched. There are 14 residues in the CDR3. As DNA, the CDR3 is TGCAGTGCTCGGGGACAGGACTCACTTTGGGAGCAGTACTTC. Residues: CSARGQDSLWEQYF.

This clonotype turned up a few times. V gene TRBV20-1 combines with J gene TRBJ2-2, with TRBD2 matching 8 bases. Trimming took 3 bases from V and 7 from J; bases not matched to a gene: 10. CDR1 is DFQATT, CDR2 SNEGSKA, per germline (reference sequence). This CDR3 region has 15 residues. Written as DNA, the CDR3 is TGCAGTGCTAGGCCCAGCGGGAGTGGTATCGGGGAGCTGTTTTTT. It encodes CSARPSGSGIGELFF.

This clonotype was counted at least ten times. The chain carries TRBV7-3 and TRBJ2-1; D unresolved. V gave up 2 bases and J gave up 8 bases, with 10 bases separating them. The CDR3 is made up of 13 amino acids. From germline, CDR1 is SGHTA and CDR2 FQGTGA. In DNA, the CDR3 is TGTGCCAGCAGCTTAGGTCCGATCTATGAGCAGTTCTTC. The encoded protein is CASSLGPIYEQFF.

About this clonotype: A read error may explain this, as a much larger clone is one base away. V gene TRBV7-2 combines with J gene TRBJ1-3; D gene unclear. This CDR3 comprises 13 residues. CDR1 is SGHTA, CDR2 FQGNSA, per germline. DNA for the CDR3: TGTGCCAGCACTCTAGGAACTGGAGACACCATATATTTT. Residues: CASTLGTGDTIYF.

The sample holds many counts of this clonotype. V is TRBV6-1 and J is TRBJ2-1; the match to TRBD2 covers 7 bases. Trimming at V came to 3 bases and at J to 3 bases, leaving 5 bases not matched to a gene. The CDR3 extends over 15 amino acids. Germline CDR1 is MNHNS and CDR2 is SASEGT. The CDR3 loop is CASSEGGGGYNEQFF. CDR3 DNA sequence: TGTGCCAGCAGTGAGGGCGGGGGAGGCTACAATGAGCAGTTCTTC.

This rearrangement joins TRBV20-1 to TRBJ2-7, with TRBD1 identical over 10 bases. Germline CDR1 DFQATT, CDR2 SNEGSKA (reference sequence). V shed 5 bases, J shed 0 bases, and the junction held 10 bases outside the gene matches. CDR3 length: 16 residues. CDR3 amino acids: CSAAPIGTGDSYEQYF. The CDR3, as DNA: TGCAGTGCTGCGCCTATCGGGACAGGGGACTCCTACGAGCAGTACTTC.

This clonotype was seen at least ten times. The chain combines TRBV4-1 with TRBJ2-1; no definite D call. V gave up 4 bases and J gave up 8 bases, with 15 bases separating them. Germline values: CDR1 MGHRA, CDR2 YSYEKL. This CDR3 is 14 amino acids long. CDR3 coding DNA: TGCGCCAGCAGCCGTCCTAGGGCCCTACATGAGCAGTTCTTC. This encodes CASSRPRALHEQFF.

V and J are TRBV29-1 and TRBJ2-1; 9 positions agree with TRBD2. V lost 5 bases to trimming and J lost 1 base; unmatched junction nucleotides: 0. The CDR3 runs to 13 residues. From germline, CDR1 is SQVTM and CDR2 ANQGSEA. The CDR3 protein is CSVLAGSYNEQFF. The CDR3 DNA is TGCAGCGTTCTAGCGGGGTCCTACAATGAGCAGTTCTTC.

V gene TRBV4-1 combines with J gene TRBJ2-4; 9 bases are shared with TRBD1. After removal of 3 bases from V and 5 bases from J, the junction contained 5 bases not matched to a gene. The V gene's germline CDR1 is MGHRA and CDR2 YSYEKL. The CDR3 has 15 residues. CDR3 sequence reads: CASSQRGTGQNIQYF. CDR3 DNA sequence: TGCGCCAGCAGCCAGCGAGGGACAGGGCAAAACATTCAGTACTTC.

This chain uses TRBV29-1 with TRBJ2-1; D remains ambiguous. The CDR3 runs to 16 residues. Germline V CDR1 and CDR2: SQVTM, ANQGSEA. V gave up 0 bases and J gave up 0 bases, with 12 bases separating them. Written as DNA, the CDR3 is TGCAGCGTTGAAGATAAAGCGAGAAGCTCCTACAATGAGCAGTTCTTC. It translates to CSVEDKARSSYNEQFF.

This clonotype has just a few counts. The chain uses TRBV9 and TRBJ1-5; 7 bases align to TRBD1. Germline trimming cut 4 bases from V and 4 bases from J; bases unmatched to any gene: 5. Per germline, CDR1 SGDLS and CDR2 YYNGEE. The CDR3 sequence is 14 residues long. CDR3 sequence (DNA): TGTGCCAGCAGCTCCGGGACAGAAAATCAGCCCCAGCATTTT. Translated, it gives CASSSGTENQPQHF.

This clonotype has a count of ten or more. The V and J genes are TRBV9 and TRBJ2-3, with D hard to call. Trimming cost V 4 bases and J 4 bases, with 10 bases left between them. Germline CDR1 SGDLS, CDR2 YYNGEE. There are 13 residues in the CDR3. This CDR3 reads CASSPLNPDTQYF. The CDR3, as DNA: TGTGCCAGCAGCCCGCTCAATCCAGATACGCAGTATTTT.

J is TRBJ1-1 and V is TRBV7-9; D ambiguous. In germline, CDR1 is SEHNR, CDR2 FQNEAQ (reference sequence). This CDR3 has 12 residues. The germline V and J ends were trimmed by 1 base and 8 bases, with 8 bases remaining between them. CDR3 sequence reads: CASSLGRQEAFF. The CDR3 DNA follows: TGTGCCAGCAGCTTAGGACGACAAGAAGCTTTCTTT.

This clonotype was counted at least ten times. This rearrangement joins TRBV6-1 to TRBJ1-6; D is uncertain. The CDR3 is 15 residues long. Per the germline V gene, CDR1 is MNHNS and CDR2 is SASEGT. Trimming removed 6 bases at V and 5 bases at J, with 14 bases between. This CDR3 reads CASRGPVTNNSPLHF. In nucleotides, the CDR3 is TGTGCCAGCAGAGGACCAGTGACCAATAATTCACCCCTCCACTTT.

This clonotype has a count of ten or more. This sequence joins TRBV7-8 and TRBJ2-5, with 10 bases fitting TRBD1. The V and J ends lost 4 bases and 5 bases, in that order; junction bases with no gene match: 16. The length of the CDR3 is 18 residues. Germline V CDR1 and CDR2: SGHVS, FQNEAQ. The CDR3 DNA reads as TGTGCCAGCAGCTGGGACAGGGGTCAGCGTAGTATAGGGGAGACCCAGTACTTC. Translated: CASSWDRGQRSIGETQYF.

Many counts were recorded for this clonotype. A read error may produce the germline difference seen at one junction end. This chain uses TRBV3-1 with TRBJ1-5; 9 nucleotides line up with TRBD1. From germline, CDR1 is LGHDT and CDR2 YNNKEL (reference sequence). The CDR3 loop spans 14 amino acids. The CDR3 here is CASSQGTGFQPQHF. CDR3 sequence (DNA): TGTGCCAGCAGTCAAGGGACAGGGTTTCAGCCCCAGCATTTT. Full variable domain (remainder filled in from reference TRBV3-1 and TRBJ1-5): DTAVSQTPKYLVTQMGNDKSIKCEQNLGHDTMYWYKQDSKKFLKIMFSYNNKELIINETVPNRFSPKSPDKAHLNLHINSLELGDSAVYFCASSQGTGFQPQHFGDGTRLSIL.

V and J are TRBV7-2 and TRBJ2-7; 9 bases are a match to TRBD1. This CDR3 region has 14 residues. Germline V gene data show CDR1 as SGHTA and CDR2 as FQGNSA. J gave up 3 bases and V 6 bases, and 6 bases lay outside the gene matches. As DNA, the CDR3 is TGTGCCAGCAGAAAGGACAGGGGTCTCTACGAGCAGTACTTC. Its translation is CASRKDRGLYEQYF.

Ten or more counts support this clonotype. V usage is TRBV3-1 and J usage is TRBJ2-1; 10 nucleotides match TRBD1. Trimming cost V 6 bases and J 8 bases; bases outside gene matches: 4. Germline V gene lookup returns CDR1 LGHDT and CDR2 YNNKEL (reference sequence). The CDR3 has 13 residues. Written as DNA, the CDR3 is TGTGCCAGCAGAAGGACAGGGGGTGATGAGCAGTTCTTC. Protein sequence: CASRRTGGDEQFF.

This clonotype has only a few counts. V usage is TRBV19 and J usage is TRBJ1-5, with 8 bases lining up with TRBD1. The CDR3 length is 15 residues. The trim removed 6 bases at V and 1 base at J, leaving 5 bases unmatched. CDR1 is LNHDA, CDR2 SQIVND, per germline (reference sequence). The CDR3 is CASSQTGESNQPQHF. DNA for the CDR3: TGTGCCAGTAGCCAGACAGGGGAAAGCAATCAGCCCCAGCATTTT.

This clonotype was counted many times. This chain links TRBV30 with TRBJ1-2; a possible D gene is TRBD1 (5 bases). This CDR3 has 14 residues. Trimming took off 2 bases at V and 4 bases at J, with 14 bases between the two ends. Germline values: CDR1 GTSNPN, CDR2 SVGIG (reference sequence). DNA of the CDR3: TGTGCCTGGAGTTTTCGGGGCAGCATCTATGGCTACACCTTC. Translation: CAWSFRGSIYGYTF. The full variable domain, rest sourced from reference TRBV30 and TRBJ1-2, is SQTIHQWPATLVQPVGSPLSLECTVEGTSNPNLYWYRQAAGRGLQLLFYSVGIGQISSEVPQNLSASRPQDRQFILSSKKLLLSDSGFYLCAWSFRGSIYGYTFGSGTRLTVV.

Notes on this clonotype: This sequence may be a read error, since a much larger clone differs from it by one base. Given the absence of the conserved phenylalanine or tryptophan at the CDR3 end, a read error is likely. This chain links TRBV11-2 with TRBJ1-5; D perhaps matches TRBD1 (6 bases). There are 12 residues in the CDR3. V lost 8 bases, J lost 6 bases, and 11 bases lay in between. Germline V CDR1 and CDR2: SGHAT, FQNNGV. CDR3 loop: CASSGAGQPQHL. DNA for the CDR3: TGTGCCAGCTCGGGGGCGGGTCAGCCCCAGCATCTT.

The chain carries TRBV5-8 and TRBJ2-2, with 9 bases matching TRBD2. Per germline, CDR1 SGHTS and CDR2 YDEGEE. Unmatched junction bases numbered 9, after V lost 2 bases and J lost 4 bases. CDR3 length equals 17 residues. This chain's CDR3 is CASSFHSGRGFTGELFF. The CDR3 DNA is TGTGCCAGCAGCTTCCATAGCGGGAGAGGCTTCACCGGGGAGCTGTTTTTT.

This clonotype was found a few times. CDR3 loop: CASSEAGQTPEAFF. CDR3 nucleotide sequence: TGTGCCAGCAGTGAAGCCGGGCAGACTCCTGAAGCTTTCTTT. This chain links TRBV6-1 with TRBJ1-1, with no clear D. Germline values: CDR1 MNHNS, CDR2 SASEGT. Trimming took 0 bases from V and 6 from J, leaving 11 bases between them. The CDR3 is 14 residues long.

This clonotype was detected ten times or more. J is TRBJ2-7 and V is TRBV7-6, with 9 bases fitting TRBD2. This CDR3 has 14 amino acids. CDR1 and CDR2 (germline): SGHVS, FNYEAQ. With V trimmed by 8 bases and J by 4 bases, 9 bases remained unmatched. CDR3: CASQAAGGQYEQYF. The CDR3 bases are TGTGCCAGCCAAGCTGCGGGGGGGCAATACGAGCAGTACTTC.